This T cell receptor beta chain was observed in a study of identical twins. General observations from the study: Conclusions came from cross-sectional statistical analysis, not from following the same donors. Weaker excess twin sharing was seen among beta out-of-frame sequences.

The CDR3 runs 14 residues. CDR1 is KGHDR, CDR2 SFDVKD, per germline. The V segment lost 3 bases and the J segment 5 bases; nucleotides outside the gene matches: 5. This clonotype was counted between two and nine times. Its specificity is not known. In TCRdb, the 5' RACE reads were re-called with MiXCR into one record per CDR3 protein. Of 400,000 to 500,000 distinct CDR3 sequences detected, about 18% appear once; the ten largest clones hold roughly 12%. The TCR sequence derives from a man aged 50 to 60 in good health. Material for sequencing was naive T cells sorted from blood. This chain uses TRBV24-1 with TRBJ2-7; 8 bases agree with TRBD2. The CDR3 DNA reads TGTGCCACCAGTGATAGCGGGAGTGTCGACGAGCAGTACTTC. Translating it yields CATSDSGSVDEQYF.